This T cell receptor (beta chain) was observed in a study of T-cell memory formation after mild COVID-19. Points from the study as a whole: Some SARS-CoV-2-responding clones were already detected in memory before infection.

In the case of this clonotype: Its antigen is not identified.

TCRdb re-called the 5' RACE reads with MiXCR, one entry per CDR3 protein. The sample lists 350,000 to 400,000 distinct CDR3 sequences, over 20% occurring once. CDR1 is MNHNS and CDR2 is SASEGT in the germline V gene. V lost 7 bases to trimming and J lost 1 base, with 11 bases between them. CDR3 length: 13 amino acids. Sequencing input: PBMCs or a T cell subset sorted from them (not recorded which). This rearrangement joins TRBV6-1 to TRBJ2-7; possible D gene TRBD2, 5 bases. This clonotype was sampled from an adult woman who had mild COVID-19 (a few samples of this study predate the infection). Cell type and time point are not known. CDR3 in amino acids: CASNPGSSYEQYF. The CDR3 region has the DNA TGTGCCAGCAATCCGGGGTCTTCCTACGAGCAGTACTTC.